This T cell receptor beta chain derives from a study of technical replicates of blood from several donors. V lost 4 bases and J lost 2; bases outside the gene matches: 10. Germline values: CDR1 LGHNA, CDR2 YSLEER. The CDR3 loop spans 17 amino acids. This clone came up once. Some clones are missing from TCRdb's copy, which holds only in-frame ones; the method was immunoSEQ multiplex PCR. The sample holds tens of thousands of clones; approximately 83% are singletons and the top ten take around 5.5%. The TCR comes from a human donor in good health. Some clones in this sample may be carry-over from other donors' samples. Sequences were obtained from PBMCs. The chain links TRBV4-3 to TRBJ2-7; 11 bases line up with TRBD2. CDR3: CASSPRLAGPSPYEQYF. DNA of the CDR3: TGCGCCAGCAGCCCACGACTAGCGGGACCTTCCCCCTACGAGCAGTACTTC.